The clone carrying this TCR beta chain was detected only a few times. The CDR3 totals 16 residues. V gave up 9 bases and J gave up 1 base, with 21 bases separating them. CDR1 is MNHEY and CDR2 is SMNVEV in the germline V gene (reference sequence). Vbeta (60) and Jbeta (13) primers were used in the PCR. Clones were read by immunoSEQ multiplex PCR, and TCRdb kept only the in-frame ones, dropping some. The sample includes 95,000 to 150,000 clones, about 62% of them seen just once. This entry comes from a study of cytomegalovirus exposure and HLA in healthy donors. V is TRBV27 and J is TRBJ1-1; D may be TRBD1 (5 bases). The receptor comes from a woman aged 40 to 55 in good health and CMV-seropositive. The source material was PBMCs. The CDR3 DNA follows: TGTGCCAGTAGAAGAGCAGGGTGGACGGGGAACACTGAAGCTTTCTTT. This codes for CASRRAGWTGNTEAFF.